This T cell receptor (beta chain) originates from a study of shared clonotypes between healthy human individuals. The CDR3 is 15 amino acids. Germline CDR1 is SGHNT and CDR2 is YYREEE (reference sequence). The V segment lost 0 bases and the J segment 5 bases; nucleotides outside the gene matches: 6. Libraries were prepared by immunoSEQ multiplex PCR; TCRdb keeps only in-frame clonotypes and omits some of them. The sample carries some 2.4 million clones, 90% to 95% recorded once. The chain couples TRBV5-4 to TRBJ2-7; 9 bases are a match to TRBD1. The specimen was naive CD4+ T cells from PBMCs. Subset of the sample: CD45RA+ positively selected. The sequence came from a man younger than 30 in good health. Some clones in this sample may be carry-over from other donors' samples. The CDR3 region has the DNA TGTGCCAGCAGCTTGGTTGGGACAGGGTTCCACGAGCAGTACTTC. Its translation: CASSLVGTGFHEQYF. The entire variable domain, with the rest obtained from reference TRBV5-4 and TRBJ2-7, is as follows: ETGVTQSPTHLIKTRGQQVTLRCSSQSGHNTVSWYQQALGQGPQFIFQYYREEENGRGNFPPRFSGLQFPNYSSELNVNALELDDSALYLCASSLVGTGFHEQYFGPGTRLTVT.